The 28 T cell receptor beta chains in this list originate from one sample, sequenced in a study of T cell responses to AZD1222 COVID-19 vaccine. Clones were sequenced by immunoSEQ multiplex PCR, and TCRdb holds only the in-frame ones, with some missing. The sample contains 80,000 or so clones, 88% of which appear only once. The sample in question was peripheral blood, obtained on day 0 of MenACWY control vaccination. Receptors were obtained from an adult in good health.

This clone was detected only once. V gene TRBV30 combines with J gene TRBJ1-2; TRBD1 aligns across 8 bases. The V gene end was trimmed by 5 bases and the J gene end by 4 bases; junction bases not matched to a gene: 6. The CDR3 spans 13 residues. Germline CDR1 reads GTSNPN; CDR2 reads SVGIG (reference sequence). CDR3 amino acids: CAWVTGAGYGYTF. The CDR3 bases are TGTGCCTGGGTGACAGGGGCGGGCTATGGCTACACCTTC.

The chain employs TRBV14 and TRBJ1-5; D possibly corresponds to TRBD1 (6 bases). The CDR3 spans 14 residues. Germline CDR1 SGHDN, CDR2 FVKESK. V was trimmed by 4 bases and J by 9 bases, leaving 16 bases between them. CDR3 nucleotides: TGTGCCAGCAGCCGAGGGGGATCCCACGGGCCCCAGCATTTT. Its protein is CASSRGGSHGPQHF.

The chain employs TRBV6-5 and TRBJ1-6, with 8 bases matching TRBD1. Trimming at V came to 6 bases and at J to 6 bases, leaving 7 bases not matched to a gene. Germline CDR1 MNHEY, CDR2 SVGAGI. The CDR3 has 15 residues. CDR3 coding DNA: TGTGCCAGCAGCCCCTTGACAGGGGTTAATTCACCCCTCCACTTT. This gives the protein CASSPLTGVNSPLHF.

The chain links TRBV10-3 to TRBJ2-5; the match to TRBD1 covers 11 bases. V shed 3 bases, J shed 4 bases, and the junction held 4 bases outside the gene matches. CDR3 length equals 15 residues. Looked up from germline, CDR1 is ENHRY and CDR2 is SYGVKD. CDR3 coding DNA: TGTGCCATCAGTGATTCGGACAGGGGGCTAGAGACCCAGTACTTC. It specifies CAISDSDRGLETQYF.

The chain joins TRBV7-9 to TRBJ2-3; weak D call: TRBD1 (5 bases). The germline gives CDR1 SEHNR, CDR2 FQNEAQ (reference sequence). This CDR3 comprises 13 residues. Trimming shortened V by 2 bases and J by 5 bases, and 8 bases separated the two germline ends. The CDR3 region has the DNA TGTGCCAGCAGCTTATCCGACAGAGATACGCAGTATTTT. Translation gives CASSLSDRDTQYF. The full variable domain, completed using reference TRBV7-9 and TRBJ2-3, is DTGVSQNPRHKITKRGQNVTFRCDPISEHNRLYWYRQTLGQGPEFLTYFQNEAQLEKSRLLSDRFSAERPKGSFSTLEIQRTEQGDSAMYLCASSLSDRDTQYFGPGTRLTVL.

The table lists this clone with a few counts. This chain connects TRBV27 to TRBJ1-3; D remains unclear. Looked up from germline, CDR1 is MNHEY and CDR2 is SMNVEV (reference sequence). The CDR3 totals 12 residues. Trimming took 8 bases from V and 0 from J, leaving 5 bases between them. The CDR3 sequence: CASGSSGNTIYF. CDR3 bases: TGTGCCAGCGGGTCCTCTGGAAACACCATATATTTT.

The chain recombines TRBV5-1 with TRBJ2-7; the D call may be TRBD1 or TRBD2 (5 bases each). Trimming shortened V by 1 base and J by 5 bases, and 10 bases separated the two germline ends. The germline gives CDR1 SGHRS, CDR2 YFSETQ. This CDR3 spans 13 amino acids. This chain's CDR3 is CASSLRDGNEQYF. The CDR3, as DNA: TGCGCCAGCAGCTTGAGGGACGGGAACGAGCAGTACTTC.

The rearrangement uses TRBV2 and TRBJ1-5; D not certain. Germline V lookup: CDR1 SNHLY, CDR2 FYNNEI. V shed 3 bases and J shed 5 bases, with 11 bases lying between them. The CDR3 extends over 14 amino acids. The CDR3 sequence: CASSDSALYQPQHF. CDR3 coding DNA: TGTGCCAGCAGTGATTCCGCCCTTTATCAGCCCCAGCATTTT.

V gene TRBV5-1 combines with J gene TRBJ1-1; 8 nucleotides align to TRBD1. Looked up from germline, CDR1 is SGHRS and CDR2 is YFSETQ. This CDR3 has 15 residues. Trimming at V came to 4 bases and at J to 6 bases, leaving 11 bases not matched to a gene. CDR3 sequence reads: CASSLGQGGWAEAFF. DNA for the CDR3: TGCGCCAGCAGCCTCGGACAGGGCGGGTGGGCTGAAGCTTTCTTT.

The rearrangement uses TRBV11-2 and TRBJ2-3; 12 nucleotides agree with TRBD2. Germline V gene data show CDR1 as SGHAT and CDR2 as FQNNGV. This CDR3 has 17 amino acids. The junction had 8 bases not matched to a gene; V was cut back by 5 bases and J by 2 bases. The DNA for the CDR3 is TGTGCCAGCAGCCTCCGAGGACTAGCGGGGATCACAGATACGCAGTATTTT. This gives the protein CASSLRGLAGITDTQYF.

The chain combines TRBV6-6 with TRBJ2-7; D is unclear. Germline V lookup: CDR1 MNHNY, CDR2 SVGAGI (reference sequence). Trimming left V 2 bases short and J 0 bases short, with 8 bases between. The CDR3 contains 14 residues. CDR3: CASSYGRRSYEQYF. The CDR3 nucleotides are TGTGCCAGCAGTTACGGCCGCCGCTCCTACGAGCAGTACTTC.

This chain uses TRBV20-1 with TRBJ1-2; no reliable D call. Deletions cut 7 bases from V and 0 bases from J, with 6 bases between. Germline assignment: CDR1 DFQATT and CDR2 SNEGSKA (reference sequence). This CDR3 has 11 amino acids. The CDR3 nucleotides are TGCAGTGGGAGGACTAACTATGGCTACACCTTC. Translated, it gives CSGRTNYGYTF.

This chain uses TRBV20-1 with TRBJ1-1; the match to TRBD1 covers 9 bases. V dropped 3 bases and J dropped 5; count of bases not matched to a gene: 7. The CDR3 loop spans 14 amino acids. Germline assignment: CDR1 DFQATT and CDR2 SNEGSKA (reference sequence). The CDR3 nucleotides are TGCAGTGCTAGTGGGGGACAGGGATGGACTGAAGCTTTCTTT. Amino acids: CSASGGQGWTEAFF.

This clone has just one count. This sequence joins TRBV11-2 and TRBJ2-7; perhaps TRBD2 as D (6 bases). V was trimmed by 3 bases and J by 9 bases, leaving 15 bases between them. The length of the CDR3 is 13 residues. The germline CDR1 and CDR2 sequences are SGHAT and FQNNGV. This chain's CDR3 is CASSFSSGSGQYF. CDR3 DNA sequence: TGTGCCAGCAGCTTCTCTTCCGGGAGTGGGCAGTACTTC.

This clone appeared a single time. The genes are TRBV2 and TRBJ2-1; 8 nucleotides agree with TRBD2. The CDR3 is made up of 16 amino acids. The germline CDR1 and CDR2 sequences are SNHLY and FYNNEI. The V gene end was trimmed by 8 bases and the J gene end by 9 bases; junction bases not matched to a gene: 18. The CDR3: CASSPAGGGWKSEQFF. In DNA, the CDR3 is TGTGCCAGCTCACCAGCTGGCGGGGGGTGGAAGAGTGAGCAGTTCTTC.

This clone has just a few counts. The chain is built from TRBV18 and TRBJ1-6; D is ambiguous. Per germline, CDR1 KGHSH and CDR2 LQKENI. CDR3 length: 15 amino acids. Trimming shortened V by 3 bases and J by 7 bases, and 13 bases separated the two germline ends. Here the CDR3 reads CASSPEGSRNSPLHF. Here the CDR3 DNA reads TGTGCCAGCTCACCGGAGGGTTCTCGGAATTCACCCCTCCACTTT.

Only a few counts were recorded for this clone. This chain joins TRBV11-2 and TRBJ1-6; D remains ambiguous. The CDR3 has 12 amino acids. V was cut by 8 bases and J by 6 bases, with 8 bases left in between. The germline V gene encodes CDR1 SGHAT and CDR2 FQNNGV. CDR3 sequence: CASQGGNSPLHF. The DNA of the CDR3 is TGTGCCAGCCAAGGAGGTAATTCACCCCTCCACTTT. Looking up the rest from reference TRBV11-2 and TRBJ1-6 gives the full variable domain: EAGVAQSPRYKIIEKRQSVAFWCNPISGHATLYWYQQILGQGPKLLIQFQNNGVVDDSQLPKDRFSAERLKGVDSTLKIQPAKLEDSAVYLCASQGGNSPLHFGNGTRLTVT.

The chain combines TRBV7-9 with TRBJ1-2; D possibly corresponds to TRBD1 (6 bases). V was trimmed by 4 bases and J by 8 bases, leaving 23 bases between them. Germline V gene data show CDR1 as SEHNR and CDR2 as FQNEAQ (reference sequence). The CDR3 loop spans 16 amino acids. The DNA for the CDR3 is TGTGCCAGCAGCTCTGCCGGGACATCCCTCTCTAGAGGCTACACCTTC. Translated: CASSSAGTSLSRGYTF.

The chain couples TRBV4-1 to TRBJ2-1; 7 nucleotides align to TRBD1. The V gene end was trimmed by 3 bases and the J gene end by 14 bases; junction bases not matched to a gene: 7. There are 12 residues in the CDR3. Germline CDR1 reads MGHRA; CDR2 reads YSYEKL. The CDR3 loop reads CASSHLQGLKFF. The CDR3 nucleotides are TGCGCCAGCAGCCACCTACAGGGGCTGAAGTTCTTC.

The CDR3 region has the DNA TGTGCCAGCAGAGGTGACCCGGGGGAAGGGGCTAACTATGGCTACACCTTC. Translation: CASRGDPGEGANYGYTF. The chain combines TRBV27 with TRBJ1-2, with a weak D call TRBD1 (5 bases). Trimming stripped 6 bases from V and 0 bases from J, with 20 bases between. CDR1 is MNHEY, CDR2 SMNVEV, per germline (reference sequence). The CDR3 contains 17 residues.

This clone appeared once. The rearrangement links TRBV12-1 to TRBJ2-5; the D call in the table, TRBD2, was not verified against the DNA. TRBV12-1 is deemed a pseudogene. The CDR3 has 16 amino acids. The CDR3 region is CASSSRSGAPQETQYF. The CDR3, as DNA: TGTGCCAGCAGCTCACGTAGCGGGGCGCCCCAAGAGACCCAGTACTTC.

The rearrangement uses TRBV11-2 and TRBJ2-2, with 7 bases that match TRBD2. This CDR3 comprises 13 residues. V was pared by 7 bases and J by 4 bases, with 3 bases of the junction left unmatched. Per germline, CDR1 SGHAT and CDR2 FQNNGV. The CDR3 reads CASTWGGTGELFF. The CDR3 DNA is TGTGCCAGCACTTGGGGGGGCACCGGGGAGCTGTTTTTT.

This clone has only a few counts. The V and J genes are TRBV4-2 and TRBJ1-6; a weak D match, TRBD1 (6 bases). With 1 base removed from V and 7 bases from J, the gap between germline ends came to 17 bases. CDR1 and CDR2 from the germline V gene are LGHNA and YNFKEQ. This CDR3 region has 17 residues. CDR3 sequence (DNA): TGTGCCAGCAGCCAAGCGACAGGAACTAATTCAAATTCACCCCTCCACTTT. Protein sequence: CASSQATGTNSNSPLHF.

This chain uses TRBV19 with TRBJ1-3; the D is unclear. Germline V gene sequence: CDR1 LNHDA, CDR2 SQIVND (reference sequence). The CDR3 consists of 13 residues. Deletions cut 5 bases from V and 3 bases from J, with 8 bases between. CDR3 amino acids: CASSPTGGNTIYF. For the CDR3, the DNA is TGTGCCAGTAGTCCCACGGGTGGAAACACCATATATTTT.

The V call is TRBV19, the J call TRBJ2-7, with 9 bases lining up with TRBD1. The CDR3 consists of 16 residues. Unmatched junction bases numbered 8, after V lost 5 bases and J lost 0 bases. Germline V gene data show CDR1 as LNHDA and CDR2 as SQIVND (reference sequence). CDR3 coding DNA: TGTGCCAGTAGTCCCTCGGGACAGGGCCTCTCCTACGAGCAGTACTTC. Amino acid sequence: CASSPSGQGLSYEQYF.

This rearrangement joins TRBV4-1 to TRBJ1-2, with D possibly matching TRBD1 (5 bases). Germline V gene data show CDR1 as MGHRA and CDR2 as YSYEKL. This CDR3 region has 13 residues. The V end was cut by 1 base, the J end by 3 bases, with 6 bases between. The CDR3 DNA reads as TGCGCCAGCAGCCAAGGGGACTACTATGGCTACACCTTC. Protein: CASSQGDYYGYTF.

V usage is TRBV5-1 and J usage is TRBJ2-7, with 7 bases fitting TRBD1. The CDR3 runs to 13 residues. V was clipped by 4 bases and J by 2 bases; unmatched bases: 3. Per germline, CDR1 SGHRS and CDR2 YFSETQ. The CDR3 nucleotides read TGCGCCAGCAGCCCCCAGGGGGCCTACGAGCAGTACTTC. Protein sequence: CASSPQGAYEQYF.

This clone is a singleton in its sample. The genes are TRBV20-1 and TRBJ1-4; D call uncertain. Looked up from germline, CDR1 is DFQATT and CDR2 is SNEGSKA (reference sequence). The CDR3 is 11 residues long. Trimming took 6 bases from V and 8 from J, leaving 10 bases between them. The DNA of the CDR3 is TGCAGTGCGGAACAATGGGAAAAACTGTTTTTT. Translated: CSAEQWEKLFF.